The clone carrying this TCR beta chain was found a few times. Antigen: not known. CDR1 is MNHEY and CDR2 is SVGEGT in the germline V gene. The CDR3 contains 13 residues. V was cut by 4 bases and J by 3 bases, with 10 bases left in between. Method: immunoSEQ multiplex PCR; TCRdb's copy keeps in-frame clones and lacks some. The sample holds approximately 120,000 clones; over 85% are singletons and the top ten take about 0.91%. The data stem from a study of T cell responses to AZD1222 COVID-19 vaccine. Study-wide findings and caveats: Sampling that yielded the repertoires occurred only after the peak T cell response.

The source of this sequence is an adult in good health. The V call is TRBV6-2 or TRBV6-3, the J call TRBJ2-7, with a weak D call TRBD1 (6 bases). The specimen comprised peripheral blood, sampled on day 0 of AZD1222 vaccination. As DNA, the CDR3 is TGTGCCAGCAGTTCGACAGGCCTCTACGAGCAGTACTTC. Amino acids: CASSSTGLYEQYF.